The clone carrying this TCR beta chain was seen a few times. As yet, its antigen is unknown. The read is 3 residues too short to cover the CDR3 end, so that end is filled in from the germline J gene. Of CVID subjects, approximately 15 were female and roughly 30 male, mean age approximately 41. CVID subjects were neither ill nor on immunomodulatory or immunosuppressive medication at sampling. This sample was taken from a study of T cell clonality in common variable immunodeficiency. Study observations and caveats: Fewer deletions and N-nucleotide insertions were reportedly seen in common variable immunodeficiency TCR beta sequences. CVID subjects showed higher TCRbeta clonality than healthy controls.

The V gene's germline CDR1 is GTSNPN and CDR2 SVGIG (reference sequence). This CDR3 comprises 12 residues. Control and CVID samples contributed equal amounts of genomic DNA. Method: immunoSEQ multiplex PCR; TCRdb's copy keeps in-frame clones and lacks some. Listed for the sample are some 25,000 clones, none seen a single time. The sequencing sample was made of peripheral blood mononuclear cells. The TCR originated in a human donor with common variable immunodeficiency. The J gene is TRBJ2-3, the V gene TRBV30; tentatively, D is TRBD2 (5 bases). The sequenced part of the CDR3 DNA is TGTGCCTGGAGTGACCAACTAGGTGCG. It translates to CAWSDQLGA. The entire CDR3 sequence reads CAWSDQLGAQYF.